This TCR beta chain was retrieved from a study of T-cell memory formation after mild COVID-19. Study background: Clusters were largely donor specific.

General study points: Whether second-wave clones peaking at day 37 were SARS-CoV-2 specific went unconfirmed. Among clones contracting day 15 to 85, CD4/CD8 was balanced, whereas later expanders leaned CD4+. Pre-infection memory already had some responding clones, implying cross-reactive memory joined.

A few counts support this clonotype. Its cognate antigen is unknown. The CDR3 extends over 12 amino acids. With 6 bases removed from V and 2 bases from J, the gap between germline ends came to 7 bases. CDR1 and CDR2 (germline): SEHNR, FQNEAQ (reference sequence). TCRdb ran MiXCR on the 5' RACE reads and lists one entry per CDR3 protein. The data show 350,000 to 450,000 distinct CDR3 sequences, 20% seen once. This chain uses TRBV7-9 with TRBJ2-5, with unresolved D. Sequencing used PBMCs or a T cell subset sorted from them (not recorded which). The sequence was collected from an adult woman who had mild COVID-19 (a few samples of this study predate the infection). Cell type and time point are not known. The CDR3 sequence is CASRWDQETQYF. The CDR3 coding sequence is TGTGCCAGCAGATGGGATCAAGAGACCCAGTACTTC. Drawing the rest from reference TRBV7-9 and TRBJ2-5, the complete variable domain is DTGVSQNPRHKITKRGQNVTFRCDPISEHNRLYWYRQTLGQGPEFLTYFQNEAQLEKSRLLSDRFSAERPKGSFSTLEIQRTEQGDSAMYLCASRWDQETQYFGPGTRLLVL.